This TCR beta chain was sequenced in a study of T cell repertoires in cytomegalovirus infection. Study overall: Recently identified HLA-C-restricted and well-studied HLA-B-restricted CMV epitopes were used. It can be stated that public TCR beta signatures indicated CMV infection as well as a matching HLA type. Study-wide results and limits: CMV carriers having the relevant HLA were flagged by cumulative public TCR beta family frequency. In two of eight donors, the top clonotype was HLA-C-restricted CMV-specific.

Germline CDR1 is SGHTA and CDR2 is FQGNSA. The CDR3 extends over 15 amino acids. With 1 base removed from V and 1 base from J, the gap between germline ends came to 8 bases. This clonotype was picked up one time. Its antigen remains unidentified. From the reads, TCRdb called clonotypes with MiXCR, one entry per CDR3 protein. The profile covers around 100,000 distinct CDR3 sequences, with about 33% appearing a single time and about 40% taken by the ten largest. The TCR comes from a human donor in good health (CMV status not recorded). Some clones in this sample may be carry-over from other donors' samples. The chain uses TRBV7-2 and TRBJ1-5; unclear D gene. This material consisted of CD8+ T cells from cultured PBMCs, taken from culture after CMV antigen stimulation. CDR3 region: CASSLGEASNQPQHF. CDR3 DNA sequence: TGTGCCAGCAGCTTAGGTGAGGCGAGCAATCAGCCCCAGCATTTT. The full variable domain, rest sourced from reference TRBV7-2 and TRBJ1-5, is GAGVSQSPSNKVTEKGKDVELRCDPISGHTALYWYRQSLGQGLEFLIYFQGNSAPDKSGLPSDRFSAERTGGSVSTLTIQRTQQEDSAVYLCASSLGEASNQPQHFGDGTRLSIL.